Listed below are T cell receptor beta chains from one sample, sequenced in a study of beta chain features in type 1 diabetes. Profiled with immunoSEQ multiplex PCR; TCRdb holds only in-frame clones, not every one. The sample holds 150,000 or so clones, approximately 8.4% seen once. Sequencing used central memory CD4+ T cells from blood. These receptors all stem from a woman between 18 and 29 years old in good health. Each CDR3 is given with its conserved first and last residue.

CDR3 length: 15
V gene: TRBV19
J gene: TRBJ1-2
CDR3 protein: CASIQQTGRIYGYTF

CDR3 length: 13
V gene: TRBV7-2
J gene: TRBJ2-3
CDR3 protein: CASRWGTTDTQYF

CDR3 length: 19
V gene: TRBV7-8
J gene: TRBJ1-2
CDR3 protein: CASSSVRGSIKSLLYGYTF

CDR3 length: 15
V gene: TRBV2
J gene: TRBJ2-5
CDR3 protein: CASSVGGQGQETQYF

CDR3 length: 15
V gene: TRBV6-5
J gene: TRBJ1-5
CDR3 protein: CASSVSRGGPQPQHF

CDR3 length: 16
V gene: TRBV4-2
J gene: TRBJ2-5
CDR3 protein: CASSQDLGGLRETQYF

CDR3 length: 16
V gene: TRBV19
J gene: TRBJ2-2
CDR3 protein: CASTSGDTANTGELFF

CDR3 length: 15
V gene: TRBV11-3
J gene: TRBJ2-3
CDR3 protein: CASSFSPGTGDTQYF

CDR3 length: 16
V gene: TRBV7-9
J gene: TRBJ2-1
CDR3 protein: CASRGTSGTSYNEQFF

CDR3 length: 14
V gene: TRBV6-5
J gene: TRBJ2-1
CDR3 protein: CASRAIAGVDEQFF

CDR3 length: 15
V gene: TRBV27
J gene: TRBJ2-7
CDR3 protein: CASSSRTRGVIEQYF

CDR3 length: 14
V gene: TRBV6-5
J gene: TRBJ2-7
CDR3 protein: CASSSRGTLYEQYF

CDR3 length: 17
V gene: TRBV11-2
J gene: TRBJ2-7
CDR3 protein: CASSLGRGGGAGHEQYF

CDR3 length: 13
V gene: TRBV30
J gene: TRBJ1-2
CDR3 protein: CAWSVQGISGYTF

CDR3 length: 16
V gene: TRBV19
J gene: TRBJ1-1
CDR3 protein: CASSMERGLTGTEAFF

CDR3 length: 15
V gene: TRBV7-9
J gene: TRBJ2-3
CDR3 protein: CASSSGQWSTDTQYF

CDR3 length: 14
V gene: TRBV6-5
J gene: TRBJ2-7
CDR3 protein: CASTPAVSSYEQYF

CDR3 length: 12
V gene: TRBV11-2
J gene: TRBJ1-1
CDR3 protein: CASSLHSTEAFF

CDR3 length: 13
V gene: TRBV7-9
J gene: TRBJ1-6
CDR3 protein: CASSLVANSPLHF

CDR3 length: 20
V gene: TRBV4-1
J gene: TRBJ2-3
CDR3 protein: CASSQDGMRVGAVSTDTQYF

CDR3 length: 14
V gene: TRBV5-1
J gene: TRBJ2-5
CDR3 protein: CASSGSKMGGTQYF

CDR3 length: 17
V gene: TRBV4-1
J gene: TRBJ2-5
CDR3 protein: CASSQEPRTSGQETQYF

CDR3 length: 15
V gene: TRBV11-3
J gene: TRBJ1-2
CDR3 protein: CASSPGQGGNYGYTF

CDR3 length: 19
V gene: TRBV2
J gene: TRBJ2-1
CDR3 protein: CASSVPVGLSGSAYNEQFF

CDR3 length: 15
V gene: TRBV7-9
J gene: TRBJ2-5
CDR3 protein: CASSAGTGGLETQYF

CDR3 length: 16
V gene: TRBV4-1
J gene: TRBJ2-2
CDR3 protein: CASSPSGRVWTGELFF

CDR3 length: 13
V gene: TRBV4-1
J gene: TRBJ1-5
CDR3 protein: CASSQDLSQPQHF

CDR3 length: 13
V gene: TRBV2
J gene: TRBJ2-5
CDR3 protein: CASSKRGEREQYF

CDR3 length: 13
V gene: TRBV7-9
J gene: TRBJ2-5
CDR3 protein: CASSLNGRETQYF

CDR3 length: 15
V gene: TRBV4-1
J gene: TRBJ1-1
CDR3 protein: CASSQSDRGFPEAFF

CDR3 length: 14
V gene: TRBV7-9
J gene: TRBJ1-3
CDR3 protein: CASSLQGSRNTIYF

CDR3 length: 14
V gene: TRBV5-6
J gene: TRBJ2-3
CDR3 protein: CASSFGAGTDTQYF

CDR3 length: 18
V gene: TRBV7-9
J gene: TRBJ2-3
CDR3 protein: CASSPSNSGRSSTDTQYF

CDR3 length: 16
V gene: TRBV25-1
J gene: TRBJ2-1
CDR3 protein: CASSESSPGVRGEQFF

CDR3 length: 13
V gene: TRBV5-4
J gene: TRBJ2-7
CDR3 protein: CASSRGERGEQYF

CDR3 length: 16
V gene: TRBV7-9
J gene: TRBJ2-3
CDR3 protein: CASSGDRGGGTDTQYF

CDR3 length: 13
V gene: TRBV7-3
J gene: TRBJ2-1
CDR3 protein: CASRPTQGSEQFF

CDR3 length: 14
V gene: TRBV30
J gene: TRBJ2-5
CDR3 protein: CAFALAGGGETQYF

CDR3 length: 13
V gene: TRBV29-1
J gene: TRBJ1-2
CDR3 protein: CSVLQGRRGGYTF

CDR3 length: 15
V gene: TRBV7-2
J gene: TRBJ2-5
CDR3 protein: CASSWSGGSSETQYF

CDR3 length: 15
V gene: TRBV19
J gene: TRBJ1-2
CDR3 protein: CASLRPGQGNYGYTF

CDR3 length: 15
V gene: TRBV6-1
J gene: TRBJ2-1
CDR3 protein: CASSEVLAAYNEQFF

CDR3 length: 13
V gene: TRBV2
J gene: TRBJ2-1
CDR3 protein: CASSPNDRSLQFF

CDR3 length: 13
V gene: TRBV4-1
J gene: TRBJ1-2
CDR3 protein: CASRKGIDYGYTF

CDR3 length: 15
V gene: TRBV27
J gene: TRBJ1-1
CDR3 protein: CASRLKDRAGTEAFF